What follows are 10 T cell receptor beta chains derived from one specimen sequenced in a study of Ad26.COV2.S vaccination and SARS-CoV-2 variants. The assay was immunoSEQ multiplex PCR, and TCRdb's table has in-frame clones only and misses some. The repertoire holds around 270,000 clones, with approximately 88% as singletons. Treatment given: 15 to 20 received Ad26.COV2.S at low or high dose, single or two shots; about 5 received placebo; per-sample allocation not given. At day 63 after the first vaccine or placebo injection, samples were drawn. The sample in question was peripheral blood, obtained in a trial of Ad26.COV2.S vaccine versus placebo. The receptors shown here come from a person aged 18-60 years who received the Ad26.COV2.S COVID-19 vaccine or a placebo.

Worth noting for this clone: Other DNA sequences in this specimen translate into the identical CDR3. The gene calls are TRBV7-9 and TRBJ1-1, with D tentatively TRBD1 (5 bases). Germline V CDR1 and CDR2: SEHNR, FQNEAQ (reference sequence). Trimming took 5 bases from V and 0 from J, leaving 10 bases between them. The CDR3 has 14 amino acids. Here the CDR3 DNA reads TGTGCCAGCAGCCGGGGACGGTTGAACACTGAAGCTTTCTTT. Its translation: CASSRGRLNTEAFF. Together with reference TRBV7-9 and TRBJ1-1, the CDR3 gives the full variable domain: DTGVSQNPRHKITKRGQNVTFRCDPISEHNRLYWYRQTLGQGPEFLTYFQNEAQLEKSRLLSDRFSAERPKGSFSTLEIQRTEQGDSAMYLCASSRGRLNTEAFFGQGTRLTVV.

The chain is built from TRBV5-1 and TRBJ2-7; 8 bases are shared with TRBD2. Per the germline V gene, CDR1 is SGHRS and CDR2 is YFSETQ. V was clipped by 4 bases and J by 5 bases; unmatched bases: 8. This CDR3 contains 14 residues. The CDR3 spells CASSRPGREDEQYF. CDR3 nucleotide sequence: TGCGCCAGCAGCCGACCAGGGCGGGAGGACGAGCAGTACTTC.

This clone was counted between two and nine times. The V and J genes are TRBV7-2 and TRBJ2-1, with TRBD1 matching over 8 bases. The V gene end was trimmed by 6 bases and the J gene end by 14 bases; junction bases not matched to a gene: 6. Germline V CDR1 and CDR2: SGHTA, FQGNSA. The CDR3 has 11 amino acids. In DNA form, the CDR3 reads TGTGCCAGCAGTCAGGACAGGGTTGAGTTCTTC. Its translation: CASSQDRVEFF.

The gene calls are TRBV5-6 and TRBJ1-2; D is undetermined. The CDR3 has 14 amino acids. Looked up from germline, CDR1 is SGHDT and CDR2 is YYEEEE. Trimming took 4 bases from V and 0 from J, leaving 10 bases between them. CDR3 sequence: CASSVSITNYGYTF. As DNA, the CDR3 is TGTGCCAGCAGCGTCAGCATTACTAACTATGGCTACACCTTC. The variable domain in full, with the rest retrieved from reference TRBV5-6 and TRBJ1-2, is DAGVTQSPTHLIKTRGQQVTLRCSPKSGHDTVSWYQQALGQGPQFIFQYYEEEERQRGNFPDRFSGHQFPNYSSELNVNALLLGDSALYLCASSVSITNYGYTFGSGTRLTVV.

This chain connects TRBV7-2 to TRBJ2-7; D unresolved. CDR1 is SGHTA and CDR2 is FQGNSA in the germline V gene. V was trimmed by 1 base and J by 5 bases, leaving 15 bases between them. This CDR3 is built from 15 residues. In nucleotides, the CDR3 is TGTGCCAGCAGCTTAGTGGCAGATAATATCCACGAGCAGTACTTC. Protein sequence: CASSLVADNIHEQYF.

V gene TRBV6-5 combines with J gene TRBJ2-5, with 8 bases identical to TRBD1. This CDR3 has 14 amino acids. V lost 6 bases and J lost 5; bases outside the gene matches: 8. CDR1 is MNHEY and CDR2 is SVGAGI in the germline V gene. For the CDR3, the DNA is TGTGCCAGCAGCCCAGACAGGGGCAGGGAGACCCAGTACTTC. Translated: CASSPDRGRETQYF.

V usage is TRBV7-3 and J usage is TRBJ2-2, with D possibly being TRBD2 (6 bases). V was pared by 4 bases and J by 6 bases, with 9 bases between. CDR1 SGHTA and CDR2 FQGTGA come from the germline V gene. The CDR3 sequence is 13 residues long. This chain's CDR3 is CASSWGDAGELFF. For the CDR3, the DNA is TGTGCCAGCAGCTGGGGGGATGCCGGGGAGCTGTTTTTT.

This clone was recorded only once. The chain uses TRBV4-3 and TRBJ2-6; either TRBD1 or TRBD2 may fit D (5 bases each). V shed 0 bases and J shed 4 bases, with 13 bases lying between them. Per germline, CDR1 LGHNA and CDR2 YSLEER. The length of the CDR3 is 17 residues. The CDR3 DNA sequence: TGCGCCAGCAGCCAAGATCGGGGCAGTATGGGGGCCAACGTCCTGACTTTC. Residues: CASSQDRGSMGANVLTF.

V usage is TRBV4-3 and J usage is TRBJ1-5; weak D call: TRBD1 (6 bases). Germline V gene sequence: CDR1 LGHNA, CDR2 YSLEER. V lost 0 bases and J lost 10, with 16 bases in between. CDR3 length equals 15 residues. CDR3 residues: CASSQDRGVSGPQHF. The CDR3 coding sequence is TGCGCCAGCAGCCAAGATAGGGGGGTAAGTGGACCCCAGCATTTT.

V gene TRBV7-8 combines with J gene TRBJ1-1, with D perhaps matching TRBD1 (5 bases). Germline CDR1 reads SGHVS; CDR2 reads FQNEAQ. Trimming left V 5 bases short and J 3 bases short, with 13 bases between. The CDR3 spans 14 residues. The CDR3 nucleotides read TGTGCCAGCAGCCCCAGGGTTAGGGACACTGAAGCTTTCTTT. This encodes CASSPRVRDTEAFF.